This TCR beta chain derives from a study of cytomegalovirus exposure and HLA in healthy donors. A multiplex PCR was run with 60 Vbeta primers and 13 Jbeta primers. Profiling relied on immunoSEQ multiplex PCR, and the TCRdb table lists in-frame clones only, not all of them. In the table there are 150,000 to 200,000 clones, roughly 73% of which are singletons. There are 16 residues in the CDR3. Germline CDR1 MGHRA, CDR2 YSYEKL. With V trimmed by 0 bases and J by 4 bases, 5 bases remained unmatched. Material: PBMCs. The source of this sequence is a man younger than 35 in good health and CMV-seropositive. The V and J genes are TRBV4-1 and TRBJ2-1, with 8 bases lining up with TRBD1. The CDR3: CASSQERDRKYNEQFF. CDR3 nucleotides: TGCGCCAGCAGCCAAGAGCGGGACAGGAAATACAATGAGCAGTTCTTC.